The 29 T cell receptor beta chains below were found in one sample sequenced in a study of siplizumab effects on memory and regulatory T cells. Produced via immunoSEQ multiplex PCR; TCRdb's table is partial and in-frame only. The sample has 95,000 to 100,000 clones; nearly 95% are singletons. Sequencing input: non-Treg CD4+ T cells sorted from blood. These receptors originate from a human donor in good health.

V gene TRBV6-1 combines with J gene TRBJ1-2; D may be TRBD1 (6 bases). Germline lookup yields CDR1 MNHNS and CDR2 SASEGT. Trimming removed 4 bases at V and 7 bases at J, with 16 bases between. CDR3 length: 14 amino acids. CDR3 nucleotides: TGTGCCAGCAGTGCCTCTGGTGGGGGCGGTGGCTACACCTTC. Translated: CASSASGGGGGYTF.

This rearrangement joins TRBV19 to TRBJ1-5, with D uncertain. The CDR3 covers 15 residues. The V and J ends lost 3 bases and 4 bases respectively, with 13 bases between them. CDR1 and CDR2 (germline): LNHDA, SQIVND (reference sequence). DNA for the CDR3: TGTGCCAGTAGTATCGCCCGAGCGGGAAATCAGCCCCAGCATTTT. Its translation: CASSIARAGNQPQHF.

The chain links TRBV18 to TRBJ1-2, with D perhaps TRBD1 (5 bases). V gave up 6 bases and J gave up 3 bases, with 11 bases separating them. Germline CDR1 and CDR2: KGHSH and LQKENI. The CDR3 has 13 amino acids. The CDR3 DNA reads TGTGCCAGCTCCATAGCGGGGGACTATGGCTACACCTTC. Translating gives CASSIAGDYGYTF.

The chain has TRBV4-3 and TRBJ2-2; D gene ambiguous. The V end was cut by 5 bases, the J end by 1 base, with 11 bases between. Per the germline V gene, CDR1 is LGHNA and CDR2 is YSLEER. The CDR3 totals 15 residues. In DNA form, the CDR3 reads TGCGCCAGCAGCTCAGAGGACGAGAACACCGGGGAGCTGTTTTTT. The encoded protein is CASSSEDENTGELFF.

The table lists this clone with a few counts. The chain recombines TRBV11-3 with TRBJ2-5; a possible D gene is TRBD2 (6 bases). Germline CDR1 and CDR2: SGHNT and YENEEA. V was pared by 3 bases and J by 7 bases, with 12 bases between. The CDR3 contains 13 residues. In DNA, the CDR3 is TGTGCCAGCAGCTTGACGGGACTCGGGACCCAGTACTTC. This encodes CASSLTGLGTQYF.

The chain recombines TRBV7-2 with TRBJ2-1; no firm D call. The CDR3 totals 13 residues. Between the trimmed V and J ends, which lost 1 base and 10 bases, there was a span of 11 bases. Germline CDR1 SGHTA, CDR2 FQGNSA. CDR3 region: CASSLGWAGEQFF. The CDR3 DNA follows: TGTGCCAGCAGCTTAGGGTGGGCTGGCGAGCAGTTCTTC.

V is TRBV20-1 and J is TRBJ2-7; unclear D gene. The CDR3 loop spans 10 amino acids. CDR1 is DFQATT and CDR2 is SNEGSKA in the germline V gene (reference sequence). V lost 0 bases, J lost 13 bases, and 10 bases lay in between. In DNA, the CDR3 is TGCAGTGCTAGAGATGAGGCTACATACTTC. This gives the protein CSARDEATYF.

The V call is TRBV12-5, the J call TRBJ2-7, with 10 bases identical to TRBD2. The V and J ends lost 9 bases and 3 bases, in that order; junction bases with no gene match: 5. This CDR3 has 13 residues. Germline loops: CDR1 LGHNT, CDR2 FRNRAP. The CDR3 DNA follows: TGTGCTAGCCACGCTAGCGGGAGCTACGAGCAGTACTTC. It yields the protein CASHASGSYEQYF.

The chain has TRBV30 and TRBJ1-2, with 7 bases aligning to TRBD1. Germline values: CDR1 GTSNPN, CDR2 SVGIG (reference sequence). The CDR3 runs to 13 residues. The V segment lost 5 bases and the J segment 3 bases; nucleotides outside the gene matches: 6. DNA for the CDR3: TGTGCCTGGGCCAGGGGGTCGGACTATGGCTACACCTTC. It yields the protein CAWARGSDYGYTF.

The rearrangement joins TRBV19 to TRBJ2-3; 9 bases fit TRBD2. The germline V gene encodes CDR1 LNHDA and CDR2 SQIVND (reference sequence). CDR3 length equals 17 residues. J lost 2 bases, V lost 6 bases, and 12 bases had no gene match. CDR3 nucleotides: TGTGCCAGTAGGATCCATTTAGCGGGAGATATCACAGATACGCAGTATTTT. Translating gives CASRIHLAGDITDTQYF.

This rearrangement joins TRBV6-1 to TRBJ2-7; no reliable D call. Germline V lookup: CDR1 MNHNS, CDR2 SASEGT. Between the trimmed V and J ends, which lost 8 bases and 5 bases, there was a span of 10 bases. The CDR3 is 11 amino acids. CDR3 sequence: CASSRDDEQYF. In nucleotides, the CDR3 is TGTGCCAGCTCAAGAGATGACGAGCAGTACTTC.

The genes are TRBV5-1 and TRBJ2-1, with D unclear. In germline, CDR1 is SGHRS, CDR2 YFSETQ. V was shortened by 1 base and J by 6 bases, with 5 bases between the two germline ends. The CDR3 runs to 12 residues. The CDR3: CASSLHSNEQFF. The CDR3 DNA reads TGCGCCAGCAGCTTGCACAGCAATGAGCAGTTCTTC.

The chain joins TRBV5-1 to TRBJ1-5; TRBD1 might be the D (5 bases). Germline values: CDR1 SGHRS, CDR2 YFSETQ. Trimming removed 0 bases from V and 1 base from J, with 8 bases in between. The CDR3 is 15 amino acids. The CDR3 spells CASSLVGVSNQPQHF. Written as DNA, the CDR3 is TGCGCCAGCAGCTTGGTGGGGGTAAGCAATCAGCCCCAGCATTTT.

CDR3 region: CASSEPGTLAYEQYF. CDR3 in DNA: TGTGCCAGCAGCGAACCCGGGACCTTAGCCTACGAGCAGTACTTC. The chain employs TRBV11-1 and TRBJ2-5; D may be TRBD1 or TRBD2 (5 bases each). The J call may not be correct, given that the DNA end is closer to TRBJ2-7. CDR1 and CDR2 (germline): SGHAT, FQDESV (reference sequence). The CDR3 covers 15 residues.

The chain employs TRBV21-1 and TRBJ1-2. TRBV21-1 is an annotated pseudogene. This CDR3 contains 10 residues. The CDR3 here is CARRTYGYTF. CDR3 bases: TGTGCCAGAAGAACCTATGGCTACACCTTC.

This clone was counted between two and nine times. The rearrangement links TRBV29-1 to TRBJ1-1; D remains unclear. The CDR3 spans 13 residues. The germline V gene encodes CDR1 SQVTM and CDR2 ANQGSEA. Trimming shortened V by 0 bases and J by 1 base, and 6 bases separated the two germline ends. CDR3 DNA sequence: TGCAGCGTTGAAGAAACAAGGAACACTGAAGCTTTCTTT. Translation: CSVEETRNTEAFF. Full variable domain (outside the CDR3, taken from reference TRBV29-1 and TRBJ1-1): SAVISQKPSRDICQRGTSLTIQCQVDSQVTMMFWYRQQPGQSLTLIATANQGSEATYESGFVIDKFPISRPNLTFSTLTVSNMSPEDSSIYLCSVEETRNTEAFFGQGTRLTVV.

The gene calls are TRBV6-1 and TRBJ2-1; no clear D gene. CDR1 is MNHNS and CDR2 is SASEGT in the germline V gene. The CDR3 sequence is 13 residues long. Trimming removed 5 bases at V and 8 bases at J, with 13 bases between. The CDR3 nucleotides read TGTGCCAGCAGTCGGATCCTTGGAGATGAGCAGTTCTTC. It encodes CASSRILGDEQFF.

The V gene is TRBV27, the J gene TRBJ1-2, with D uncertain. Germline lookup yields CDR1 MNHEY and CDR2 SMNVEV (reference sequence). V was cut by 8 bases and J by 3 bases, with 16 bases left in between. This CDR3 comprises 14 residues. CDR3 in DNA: TGTGCCAGCTCCGAGGCCGGACGATACTATGGCTACACCTTC. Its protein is CASSEAGRYYGYTF.

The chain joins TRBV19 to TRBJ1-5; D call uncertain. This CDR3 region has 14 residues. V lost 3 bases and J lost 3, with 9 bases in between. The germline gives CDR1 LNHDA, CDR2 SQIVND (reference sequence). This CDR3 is CASSILDVNQPQHF. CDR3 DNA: TGTGCCAGTAGTATCCTGGACGTCAATCAGCCCCAGCATTTT.

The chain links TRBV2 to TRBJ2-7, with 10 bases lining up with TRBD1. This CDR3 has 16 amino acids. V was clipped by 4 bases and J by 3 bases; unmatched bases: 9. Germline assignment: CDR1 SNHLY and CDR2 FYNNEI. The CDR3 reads CASSGGRQGADYEQYF. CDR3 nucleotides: TGTGCCAGCAGTGGGGGAAGACAGGGGGCGGACTACGAGCAGTACTTC.

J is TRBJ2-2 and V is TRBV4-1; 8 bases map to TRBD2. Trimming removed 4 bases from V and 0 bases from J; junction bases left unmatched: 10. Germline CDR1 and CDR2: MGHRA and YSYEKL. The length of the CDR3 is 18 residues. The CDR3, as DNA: TGCGCCAGCAGCCTCCGGGGGGGTAGCACATCGAACACCGGGGAGCTGTTTTTT. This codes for CASSLRGGSTSNTGELFF.

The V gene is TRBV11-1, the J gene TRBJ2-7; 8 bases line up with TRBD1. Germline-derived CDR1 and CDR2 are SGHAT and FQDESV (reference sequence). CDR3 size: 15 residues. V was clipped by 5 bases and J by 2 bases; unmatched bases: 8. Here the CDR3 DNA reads TGTGCCAGCAGCAATCGACAGGGGAGGCCCTACGAGCAGTACTTC. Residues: CASSNRQGRPYEQYF.

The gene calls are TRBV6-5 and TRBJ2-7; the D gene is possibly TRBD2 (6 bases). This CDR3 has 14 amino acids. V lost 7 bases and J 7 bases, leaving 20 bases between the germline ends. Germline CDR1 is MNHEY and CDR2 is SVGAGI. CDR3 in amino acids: CASINNHGGREQYF. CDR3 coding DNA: TGTGCCAGCATAAATAATCACGGGGGAAGGGAGCAGTACTTC.

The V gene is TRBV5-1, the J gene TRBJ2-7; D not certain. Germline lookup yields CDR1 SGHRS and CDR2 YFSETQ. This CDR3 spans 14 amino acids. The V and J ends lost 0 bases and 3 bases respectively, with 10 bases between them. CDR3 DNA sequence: TGCGCCAGCAGCTTGGAGAGTAGCAACTACGAGCAGTACTTC. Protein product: CASSLESSNYEQYF.

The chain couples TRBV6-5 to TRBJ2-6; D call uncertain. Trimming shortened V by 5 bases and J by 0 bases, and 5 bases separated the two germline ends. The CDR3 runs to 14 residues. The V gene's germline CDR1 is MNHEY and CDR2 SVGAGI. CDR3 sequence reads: CASSRTSGANVLTF. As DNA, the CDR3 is TGTGCCAGCAGTCGGACCTCTGGGGCCAACGTCCTGACTTTC.

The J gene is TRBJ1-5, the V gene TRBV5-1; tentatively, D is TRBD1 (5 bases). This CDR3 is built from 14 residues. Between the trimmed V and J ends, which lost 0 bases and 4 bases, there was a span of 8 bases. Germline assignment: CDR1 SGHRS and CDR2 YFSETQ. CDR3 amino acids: CASSLGGGNQPQHF. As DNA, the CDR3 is TGCGCCAGCAGCTTGGGTGGGGGAAATCAGCCCCAGCATTTT. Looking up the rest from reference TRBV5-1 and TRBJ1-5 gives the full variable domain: KAGVTQTPRYLIKTRGQQVTLSCSPISGHRSVSWYQQTPGQGLQFLFEYFSETQRNKGNFPGRFSGRQFSNSRSEMNVSTLELGDSALYLCASSLGGGNQPQHFGDGTRLSIL.

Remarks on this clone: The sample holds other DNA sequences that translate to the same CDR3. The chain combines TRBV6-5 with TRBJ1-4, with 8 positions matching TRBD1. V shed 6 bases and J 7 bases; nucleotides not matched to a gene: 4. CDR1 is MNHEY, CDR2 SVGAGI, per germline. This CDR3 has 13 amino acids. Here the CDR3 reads CASSRDRSEKLFF. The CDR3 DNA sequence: TGTGCCAGCAGCCGGGACAGGAGTGAAAAACTGTTTTTT.

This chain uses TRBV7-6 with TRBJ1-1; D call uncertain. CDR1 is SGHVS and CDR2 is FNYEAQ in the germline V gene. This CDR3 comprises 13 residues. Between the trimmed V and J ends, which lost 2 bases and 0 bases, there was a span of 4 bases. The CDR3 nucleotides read TGTGCCAGCAGCTTAATGGTGAACACTGAAGCTTTCTTT. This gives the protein CASSLMVNTEAFF.

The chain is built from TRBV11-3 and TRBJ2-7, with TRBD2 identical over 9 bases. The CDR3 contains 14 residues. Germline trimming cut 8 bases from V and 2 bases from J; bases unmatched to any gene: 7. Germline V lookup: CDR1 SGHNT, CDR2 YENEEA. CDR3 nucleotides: TGTGCCAGCGGCAGACTAGCGGAAACCTACGAGCAGTACTTC. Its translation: CASGRLAETYEQYF.